This TCR beta chain was recorded in a study of blood T cell repertoires in COVID-19. Overall study context: COVID-19 samples collected from the United States, Italy and Spain covered acute and convalescent phases. From T cells, B-cell-depleted T cells, or PBMCs came the material, which was cDNA or gDNA.

Germline V gene data show CDR1 as MGHRA and CDR2 as YSYEKL. Trimming pared 4 bases from V and 7 bases from J, leaving 14 bases between. The CDR3 runs to 14 residues. Per the original data handling: Quantification of nucleated cells was approximated via reference gene primer amplification. TCRdb's table, derived via immunoSEQ multiplex PCR, lists solely in-frame clones and lacks some. The D gene and trimming were derived from the DNA, and the V and J assignments and clone size from that table. Among roughly 290,000 clones, 89% were seen once, and the ten largest hold around 13%. V is TRBV4-1 and J is TRBJ1-5; D is possibly TRBD1 (6 bases). The material sequenced was peripheral blood. The sequence came from a woman in her sixties or seventies with acute or convalescent COVID-19. The CDR3 DNA reads as TGCGCCAGCAGCCCACAGGGATTGGGACAGCCCCAGCATTTT. Amino acid sequence: CASSPQGLGQPQHF.